This T cell receptor (beta chain) was sequenced for a study of glioma-infiltrating T cells. Using RNA template, CDR3s of TCR alpha and beta were amplified with iRepertoire arm-PCR. Each CDR3 protein gets one entry after TCRdb re-called the multiplex PCR reads with MiXCR. Among more than 300,000 distinct CDR3 sequences listed, 41% were seen once. Germline values: CDR1 ENHRY, CDR2 SYGVKD. The CDR3 totals 15 residues. Trimming at V came to 5 bases and at J to 5 bases, leaving 11 bases not matched to a gene. This sequence originates from a human donor with low-grade glioma or glioblastoma, undergoing nonglioma brain surgery, or in good health (not recorded which). The V gene is TRBV10-3, the J gene TRBJ2-7; 8 positions match TRBD1. The sequenced material came from glioma tissue, nonneoplastic brain tissue, or PBMCs (not recorded which). As DNA, the CDR3 is TGTGCCATCAGTTATCAGGGGGCGGCTGCCAACGAGCAGTACTTC. Its translation is CAISYQGAAANEQYF.